This T cell receptor (beta chain) was sequenced in a study of OX40 agonist ivuxolimab in advanced cancers. Study context: The patients got ivuxolimab, which is an agonistic anti-OX40 (CD134) antibody. Age averaged around 59 years (range roughly 23 to 90), and about 86% were male. Antecedent anti-PD-1, anti-PD-L1 or anti-CTLA-4 therapy was permissible, with around 41% having received some.

Assay: immunoSEQ multiplex PCR; the TCRdb copy retains only in-frame clones and omits some. The sample has more than 45,000 clones, roughly 90% seen once. Comment on this clone: Its target is unknown.

The CDR3 contains 16 residues. V was clipped by 3 bases and J by 1 base, with 14 bases between them. Germline-derived CDR1 and CDR2 are SGHVS and FNYEAQ. Whole-study findings and limits: At 0.1 to 3.0 mg/kg and by week 6, CD4+ and CD8+ T cells in the blood had expanded clonally.

This specimen consisted of CD4+ or CD8+ T cells sorted from blood, obtained in a trial of the OX40 agonist ivuxolimab. The rearrangement uses TRBV7-6 and TRBJ2-3; possible D gene TRBD1, 6 bases. This clonotype originated in an adult with an advanced solid tumor such as melanoma, head and neck, liver or kidney cancer. CDR3 residues: CASSFRANRGTDTQYF. In nucleotides, the CDR3 is TGTGCCAGCAGCTTCAGGGCAAACAGGGGCACAGATACGCAGTATTTT. Full variable domain (outside the CDR3, taken from reference TRBV7-6 and TRBJ2-3): GAGVSQSPRYKVTKRGQDVALRCDPISGHVSLYWYRQALGQGPEFLTYFNYEAQQDKSGLPNDRFSAERPEGSISTLTIQRTEQRDSAMYRCASSFRANRGTDTQYFGPGTRLTVL.